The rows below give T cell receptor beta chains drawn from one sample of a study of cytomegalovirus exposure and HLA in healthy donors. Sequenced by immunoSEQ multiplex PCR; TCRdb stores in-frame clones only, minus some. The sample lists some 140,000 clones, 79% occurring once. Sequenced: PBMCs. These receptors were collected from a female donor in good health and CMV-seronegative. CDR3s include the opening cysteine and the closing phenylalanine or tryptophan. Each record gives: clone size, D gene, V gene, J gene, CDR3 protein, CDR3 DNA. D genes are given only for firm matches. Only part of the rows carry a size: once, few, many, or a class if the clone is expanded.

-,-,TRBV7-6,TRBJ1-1,CASSNRENTEAFF,TGTGCCAGCAGTAACCGGGAGAACACTGAAGCTTTCTTT
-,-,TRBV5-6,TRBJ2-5,CASSPGYETQYF,TGTGCCAGCAGCCCAGGCTATGAGACCCAGTACTTC
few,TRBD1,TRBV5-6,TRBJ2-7,CASSLLGQGPLEQYF,TGTGCCAGCAGCTTGCTCGGACAGGGGCCTCTCGAGCAGTACTTC
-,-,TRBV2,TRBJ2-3,CASNRELTDTQYF,TGTGCCAGCAACAGGGAACTCACAGATACGCAGTATTTT
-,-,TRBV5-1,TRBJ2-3,CASRLTALSTDTQYF,TGCGCCAGCAGACTGACAGCCCTAAGCACAGATACGCAGTATTTT
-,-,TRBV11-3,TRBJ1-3,CASSLPTGLLSGNTIYF,TGTGCCAGCAGCCTACCCACAGGGCTTCTCTCTGGAAACACCATATATTTT
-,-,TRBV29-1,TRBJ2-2,CSVEDLGELFF,TGCAGCGTTGAAGACCTCGGGGAGCTGTTTTTT
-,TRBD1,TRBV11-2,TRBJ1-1,CASSLQGGSTEAFF,TGTGCCAGCAGCCTGCAGGGGGGTAGCACTGAAGCTTTCTTT
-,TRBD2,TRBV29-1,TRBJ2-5,CSGLTSGGGKTQYF,TGCAGCGGTTTGACTAGCGGGGGAGGCAAGACCCAGTACTTC
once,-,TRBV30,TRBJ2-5,CAWSRETQYF,TGTGCCTGGAGTCGTGAGACCCAGTACTTC
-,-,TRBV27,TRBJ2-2,CASREGNTGELFF,TGTGCCAGCAGGGAGGGAAACACCGGGGAGCTGTTTTTT
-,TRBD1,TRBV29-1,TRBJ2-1,CSVWDSYNEQFF,TGCAGCGTGTGGGACAGCTACAATGAGCAGTTCTTC